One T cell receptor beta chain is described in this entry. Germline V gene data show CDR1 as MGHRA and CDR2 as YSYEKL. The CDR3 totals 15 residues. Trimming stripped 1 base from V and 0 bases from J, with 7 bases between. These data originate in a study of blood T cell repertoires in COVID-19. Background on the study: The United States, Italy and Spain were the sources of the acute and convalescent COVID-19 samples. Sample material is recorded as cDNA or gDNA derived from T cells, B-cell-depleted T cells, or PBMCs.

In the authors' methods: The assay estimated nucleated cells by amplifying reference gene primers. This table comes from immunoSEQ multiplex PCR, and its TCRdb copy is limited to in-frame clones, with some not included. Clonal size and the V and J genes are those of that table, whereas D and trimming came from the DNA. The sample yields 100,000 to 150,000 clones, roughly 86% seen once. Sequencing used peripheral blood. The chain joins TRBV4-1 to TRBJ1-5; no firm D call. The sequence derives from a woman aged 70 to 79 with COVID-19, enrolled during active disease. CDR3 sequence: CASSQGPNSNQPQHF. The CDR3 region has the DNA TGCGCCAGCAGCCAAGGCCCTAATAGCAATCAGCCCCAGCATTTT.